These T cell receptor beta chains were read from a single sample in a study of blood T cell repertoires in COVID-19. Assay used: immunoSEQ multiplex PCR; TCRdb lists only in-frame clones, some missing. Among 55,000 to 70,000 clones listed, more than 85% were seen once. Sequencing was carried out using peripheral blood. Source of these receptors: a woman in her sixties or seventies with active COVID-19. The CDR3 runs from the conserved cysteine through the conserved F or W. D genes are given only for firm matches.

TRBV6-5	TRBJ1-1	-	TGTGCCAGCAGGCAGGGTAAAGGCACTGAAGCTTTCTTT	CASRQGKGTEAFF
TRBV7-8	TRBJ2-1	-	TGTGCCAGCAGCCCACCAGGGCTGGGGAATGAGCAGTTCTTC	CASSPPGLGNEQFF
TRBV2	TRBJ2-3	TRBD1	TGTGCCAGCAGGAAAACCGGGACAGGGAACACAGATACGCAGTATTTT	CASRKTGTGNTDTQYF
TRBV4-1	TRBJ2-3	TRBD1	TGCGCCAGCAGCTGGACAGGGGGCTGGACAGATACGCAGTATTTT	CASSWTGGWTDTQYF
TRBV7-9	TRBJ1-2	TRBD1	TGTGCCAGCAGCAATACGGGACAGCTCGTCGCTAACTATGGCTACACCTTC	CASSNTGQLVANYGYTF
TRBV7-8	TRBJ2-7	-	TGTGCCAGCAGCTTAGGGGTAGGCGGTCTGAACGAGCAGTACTTC	CASSLGVGGLNEQYF
TRBV2	TRBJ2-3	TRBD2	TGTGCCAGCAGTCCGGGACTAGCGGGAGTCATAGATACGCAGTATTTT	CASSPGLAGVIDTQYF
TRBV28	TRBJ1-1	TRBD1	TGTGCCAGCAGTTTCCTGGACAGGGGGACCACTGAAGCTTTCTTT	CASSFLDRGTTEAFF
TRBV27	TRBJ2-2	TRBD1	TGTGCCAGCTGGAGTAGTCTGGGACAGGGTACCGGGGAGCTGTTTTTT	CASWSSLGQGTGELFF
TRBV25-1	TRBJ2-5	TRBD2	TGTGCCAGCAGTCTGAGAGGACTAGCGGGGCAAGAGACCCAGTACTTC	CASSLRGLAGQETQYF
TRBV5-4	TRBJ1-4	TRBD1	TGTGCCAGCAGCTTGGCCGGGACAGGGTTTAATGAAAAACTGTTTTTT	CASSLAGTGFNEKLFF